The entry below describes one T cell receptor beta chain. What antigen it recognizes has not been identified. The sample holds no much larger clone one base away, and base qualities are not on file. Reading from cysteine to phenylalanine, the CDR3 counts 14 amino acids. The kept DNA is CDR3 alone, 42 bases in frame from the first base. V is reduced by 5 bases and J by 2 bases, leaving a spacing of 13 bases between them. The germline V gene (reference sequence) sets CDR1 to LNHDA and CDR2 to SQIVND. This specimen belongs to a study of blood T cell repertoires in COVID-19 (dated by TCRdb to 2018 to 2020). As for the study more broadly: Collaborator samples came from the United States, Italy and Spain and covered acute and convalescent phases of COVID-19. The prospective study material was composed of cDNA or gDNA derived from T cells, B-cell-depleted T cells, or PBMCs. The dataset comprised deeply sampled blood TCRbeta repertoires from subjects exposed to, actively infected with, or recovered from COVID-19. The repertoires were made available in a free public database intended to serve as a resource for research on the immune response to SARS-CoV-2. Samples were obtained from the ongoing ImmuneRACE study (first 160 participants) and from about 1,300 subjects provided by 6 global collaborators. Nearly every sample came with metadata listing a de-identified subject ID, COVID-19 status, age in years and sex. Where HLA class I and class II types were available, the types were taken from metadata supplied by the sample provider, not from assay-based typing. General conclusions and limits of the study: How much clinical and demographic metadata was included differed by source and by participant, and the metadata was provided uncurated.

The immunoSEQ Assay, a bias-controlled multiplex PCR, was used to amplify TCRbeta CDR3 regions from genomic DNA. The authors' analysis ran thus. The number of nucleated cells in each sample was estimated from the amplification of reference gene primers within the assay. To quantify the absolute abundance of each unique TCRbeta CDR3 rearrangement, sequence reads were collapsed and filtered. For each sample, productive Simpson clonality was calculated by taking the square root of Simpson's diversity index across productive rearrangements. Not all clones reach the TCRdb copy of this immuneACCESS table, which keeps in-frame sequences only. Checked studies attribute under half of the gap to unresolved V genes and leave the rest unexplained. The V and J calls and clone size come from that table; D and trimming were worked out from the DNA. Recorded for this sample are around 83,000 clones; roughly 90% of them occurred a single time. The ten largest clones capture 27% of the sample.

The collaborating institutions used their own protocols to collect whole blood in K2EDTA tubes. For TCRbeta analysis, collaborators shipped samples in one of three forms: frozen whole blood, isolated PBMCs, or DNA extracted from either of those sample types. Sequences were obtained from peripheral blood. Here the chain combines TRBV19 and TRBJ2-7; tentative D gene TRBD1, with 7 bases matching. This TCR came from a man in his forties or fifties with active or convalescent COVID-19. The CDR3 corresponds to CASSVQGGPYEQYF. The DNA sequence is TGTGCCAGTAGTGTCCAGGGGGGACCCTACGAGCAGTACTTC.